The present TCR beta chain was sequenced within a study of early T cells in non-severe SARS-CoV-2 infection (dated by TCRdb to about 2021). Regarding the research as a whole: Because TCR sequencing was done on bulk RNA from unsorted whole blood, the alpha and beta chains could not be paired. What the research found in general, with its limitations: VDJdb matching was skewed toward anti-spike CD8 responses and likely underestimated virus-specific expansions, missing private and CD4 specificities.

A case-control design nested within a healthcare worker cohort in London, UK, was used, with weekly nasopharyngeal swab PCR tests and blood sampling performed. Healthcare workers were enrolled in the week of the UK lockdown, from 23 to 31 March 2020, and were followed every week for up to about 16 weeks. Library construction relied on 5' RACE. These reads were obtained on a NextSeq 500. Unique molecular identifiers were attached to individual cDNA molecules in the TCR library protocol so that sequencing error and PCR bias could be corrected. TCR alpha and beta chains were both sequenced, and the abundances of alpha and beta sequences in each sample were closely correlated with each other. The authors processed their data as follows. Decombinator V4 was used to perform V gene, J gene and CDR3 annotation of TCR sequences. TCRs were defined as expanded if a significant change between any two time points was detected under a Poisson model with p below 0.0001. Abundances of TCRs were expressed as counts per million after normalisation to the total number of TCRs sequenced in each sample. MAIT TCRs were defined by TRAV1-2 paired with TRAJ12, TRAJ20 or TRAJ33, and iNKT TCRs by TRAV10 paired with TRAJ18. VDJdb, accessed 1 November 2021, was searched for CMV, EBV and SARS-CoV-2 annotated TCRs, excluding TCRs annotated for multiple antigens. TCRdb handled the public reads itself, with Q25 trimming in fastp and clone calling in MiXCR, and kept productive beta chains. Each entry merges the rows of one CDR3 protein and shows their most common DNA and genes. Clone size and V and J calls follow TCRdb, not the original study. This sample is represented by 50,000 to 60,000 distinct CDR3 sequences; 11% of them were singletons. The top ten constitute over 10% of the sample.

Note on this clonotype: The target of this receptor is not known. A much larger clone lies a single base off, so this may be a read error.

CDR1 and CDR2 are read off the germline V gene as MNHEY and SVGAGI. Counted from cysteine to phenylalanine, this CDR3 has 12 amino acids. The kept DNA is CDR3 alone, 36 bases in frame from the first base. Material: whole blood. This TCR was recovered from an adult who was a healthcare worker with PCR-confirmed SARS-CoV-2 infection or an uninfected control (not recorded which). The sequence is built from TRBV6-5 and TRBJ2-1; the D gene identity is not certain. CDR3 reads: CAGSYGEGEQFF. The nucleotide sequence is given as TGTGCCGGCAGTTACGGCGAAGGGGAGCAGTTCTTC.